The 9 T cell receptor beta chains reported below all come from one sample, sequenced in a study of blood T cells in healthy people across ages. It was with a sample-barcoded 5' primer and a J-beta primer mix that a second PCR of roughly 7 to 12 cycles was run. TCRdb reprocessed the 5' RACE reads via MiXCR and lists one record per CDR3 protein. The sample gives around 800,000 distinct CDR3 sequences, 46% of which show up once; 15% to 20% is in the top ten. The sequenced sample consisted of blood. These receptors were obtained from a man at least 80 years old in good health.

The sample holds many counts of this clonotype. The CDR3 DNA is TGCAGTGCTAGGACGGACAGGGCGAACGAAGAGACCCAGTACTTC. Amino acids: CSARTDRANEETQYF. The chain recombines TRBV20-1 with TRBJ2-5, with 8 nucleotides matching TRBD1. CDR1 DFQATT and CDR2 SNEGSKA come from the germline V gene (reference sequence). The CDR3 consists of 15 residues. The V segment lost 3 bases and the J segment 3 bases; nucleotides outside the gene matches: 9.

About this clonotype: A much larger clone is a single base away; this may be a read error. This chain uses TRBV7-2 with TRBJ2-1; tentatively, D is TRBD2 (5 bases). Germline V gives CDR1 SGHTA, CDR2 FQGNSA. This CDR3 is 16 amino acids long. V lost 4 bases, J lost 7 bases, and 20 bases lay in between. CDR3 loop: CASSSQAGGRRNEQFF. In nucleotides, the CDR3 is TGTGCCAGCAGCTCCCAAGCTGGCGGGCGAAGGAATGAGCAGTTCTTC.

The chain joins TRBV29-1 to TRBJ1-2; 8 bases are a match to TRBD1. The J segment lost 5 bases and the V segment lost 0 bases, leaving 8 bases of the junction unmatched. The CDR3 covers 15 residues. Germline-derived CDR1 and CDR2 are SQVTM and ANQGSEA. The CDR3 protein is CSVEDQDRELYGYTF. In nucleotides, the CDR3 is TGCAGCGTTGAAGATCAGGACAGGGAGCTGTATGGCTACACCTTC.

This chain connects TRBV7-3 to TRBJ1-1; D is ambiguous. Germline CDR1 is SGHTA and CDR2 is FQGTGA. With 1 base removed from V and 5 bases from J, the gap between germline ends came to 11 bases. The CDR3 loop spans 14 amino acids. In nucleotides, the CDR3 is TGTGCCAGCAGCTTAAGCCAGTTCGCTACTGAAGCTTTCTTT. Its translation: CASSLSQFATEAFF.

This chain uses TRBV7-3 with TRBJ2-7; tentatively, D is TRBD2 (7 bases). The CDR3 has 16 residues. The ends were cut back, 5 bases at V and 0 bases at J, with 17 bases in the middle. The germline gives CDR1 SGHTA, CDR2 FQGTGA. CDR3 DNA sequence: TGTGCCAGCAGCCCCAGGGGCGGGAGCCTCTCCTACGAGCAGTACTTC. The encoded protein is CASSPRGGSLSYEQYF. Complete variable domain (other parts from reference TRBV7-3 and TRBJ2-7): GAGVSQTPSNKVTEKGKYVELRCDPISGHTALYWYRQSLGQGPEFLIYFQGTGAADDSGLPNDRFFAVRPEGSVSTLKIQRTERGDSAVYLCASSPRGGSLSYEQYFGPGTRLTVT.

V usage is TRBV5-5 and J usage is TRBJ2-1; D unclear. The CDR3 is 16 residues long. Germline V lookup: CDR1 SGHKS, CDR2 YYEKEE (reference sequence). Trimming took 0 bases from V and 7 from J, leaving 17 bases between them. The CDR3, as DNA: TGTGCCAGCAGCTTGGACCGACTCCCTAGGTGGAATGAGCAGTTCTTC. Translation gives CASSLDRLPRWNEQFF.

The chain is built from TRBV28 and TRBJ2-3; perhaps TRBD1 as D (6 bases). Looked up from germline, CDR1 is MDHEN and CDR2 is SYDVKM. Deletions cut 3 bases from V and 6 bases from J, with 16 bases between. CDR3 length: 15 amino acids. The CDR3 DNA is TGTGCCAGCAGTTTTTTGGGGGCGCGAAGTGATACGCAGTATTTT. Translation gives CASSFLGARSDTQYF.

V is TRBV5-6 and J is TRBJ1-2; D is unresolved. The CDR3 is 14 amino acids. The germline gives CDR1 SGHDT, CDR2 YYEEEE. V lost 1 base to trimming and J lost 4 bases, with 11 bases between them. CDR3 sequence (DNA): TGTGCCAGCAGCTTGACGCAGGTTGTCTATGGCTACACCTTC. Translating it yields CASSLTQVVYGYTF.

Of note for this clonotype: Germline is not matched at one junction end, which may reflect a read error. J is TRBJ2-5 and V is TRBV7-9; D not resolved. Germline V gene data show CDR1 as SEHNR and CDR2 as FQNEAQ (reference sequence). This CDR3 has 11 amino acids. The CDR3 region is CPGNYQETQYF. The CDR3 bases are TGCCCTGGGAATTACCAAGAGACCCAGTACTTC.